The clone carrying this T cell receptor (beta chain) was detected a few times. The CDR3 totals 15 residues. The data derive from a study of T-cell reconstitution after alpha-beta-depleted transplantation in children. TCRbeta library preparation incorporated unique molecular identifiers. TCRdb passed the PCR reads through MiXCR, listing each CDR3 protein once. The top ten hold about 1.1% of the sample, which has 600,000 to 700,000 distinct CDR3 sequences, roughly 17% seen once. The chain is built from TRBV21-1 and TRBJ1-1; the table assigns TRBD1, which was not confirmed against the DNA. TRBV21-1 is given as a pseudogene. This TCR derives from a human donor who donated a stem cell graft to a child with acute myeloid leukemia. This specimen consisted of PBMCs from the stem cell graft donor, obtained from the stem cell graft. This chain's CDR3 is CASSRDREANTEAFF. CDR3 nucleotide sequence: TGTGCCAGCAGCAGGGACAGGGAGGCTAACACTGAAGCTTTCTTT.